Many counts were recorded for the clone carrying this T cell receptor (beta chain). This entry is derived from a study of early T cells in non-severe SARS-CoV-2 infection. MiXCR was run by TCRdb on the 5' RACE reads, yielding one entry per CDR3 protein. The sample holds some 57,000 distinct CDR3 sequences, about an eighth seen once. CDR3 length: 15 amino acids. Trimming cost V 6 bases and J 2 bases; bases outside gene matches: 7. The germline V gene encodes CDR1 MNHEY and CDR2 SVGAGI. The chain carries TRBV6-5 and TRBJ1-5; 7 bases map to TRBD1. Sequenced material: whole blood. The TCR was taken from an adult who was a healthcare worker with PCR-confirmed SARS-CoV-2 infection or an uninfected control (not recorded which). The CDR3 loop reads CASRTRQGGNQPQHF. The DNA for the CDR3 is TGTGCCAGCAGAACAAGACAGGGTGGCAATCAGCCCCAGCATTTT.